These 31 T cell receptor beta chains were sequenced from one sample in a study of cytomegalovirus exposure and HLA in healthy donors. Researchers ran the PCR with 60 Vbeta and 13 Jbeta primers. Measured with immunoSEQ multiplex PCR; TCRdb has only the in-frame clones, and not every one. The sample has 190,000 or so clones, 79% seen once; the top ten hold more than 1.5%. The sample was PBMCs. These receptors were collected from a girl between 10 and 17 years old in good health and CMV-seropositive.

The chain carries TRBV6-1 and TRBJ2-3; 12 nucleotides match TRBD2. Germline V CDR1 and CDR2: MNHNS, SASEGT. V lost 6 bases to trimming and J lost 3 bases; unmatched junction nucleotides: 4. The CDR3 runs 15 residues. In DNA, the CDR3 is TGTGCCAGCAGGCTAGCGGGGGGGCCGACAGATACGCAGTATTTT. It yields the protein CASRLAGGPTDTQYF.

J is TRBJ1-2 and V is TRBV6-6; 7 bases are a match to TRBD1. V was pared by 5 bases and J by 4 bases, with 7 bases of the junction left unmatched. CDR3 size: 14 residues. The germline V gene encodes CDR1 MNHNY and CDR2 SVGAGI (reference sequence). The CDR3 bases are TGTGCCAGCAGTCCAGGGGGTGGTCCCTATGGCTACACCTTC. It specifies CASSPGGGPYGYTF.

V and J are TRBV5-5 and TRBJ1-1, with no clear D. The CDR3 length is 13 residues. V lost 4 bases and J 6 bases, leaving 13 bases between the germline ends. The germline V gene has CDR1 SGHKS and CDR2 YYEKEE (reference sequence). In DNA form, the CDR3 reads TGTGCCAGCAGCCTAGAGCATGGGTCTGAAGCTTTCTTT. It yields the protein CASSLEHGSEAFF.

There are a few counts of this clone. In nucleotides, the CDR3 is TGTGCCAGCAGCTTAACAGGAGGAGGGGAAAAACTGTTTTTT. It encodes CASSLTGGGEKLFF. The chain uses TRBV7-2 and TRBJ1-4; maybe TRBD1 (5 bases). The CDR3 extends over 14 amino acids. V lost 2 bases and J lost 8, with 12 bases in between. Germline CDR1 SGHTA, CDR2 FQGNSA.

The chain has TRBV4-2 and TRBJ2-5; no firm D call. The CDR3 extends over 14 amino acids. Germline-derived CDR1 and CDR2 are LGHNA and YNFKEQ. The V gene lost 0 bases and the J gene lost 4 bases, with 9 bases spanning the gap. CDR3 nucleotide sequence: TGTGCCAGCAGCCAAGATACCAGTGCAGAGACCCAGTACTTC. This gives the protein CASSQDTSAETQYF.

The chain combines TRBV25-1 with TRBJ1-1; D unresolved. The CDR3 is 13 amino acids. The germline V and J ends were trimmed by 0 bases and 1 base, with 3 bases remaining between them. Germline CDR1 MGHDK, CDR2 SYGVNS. As DNA, the CDR3 is TGTGCCAGCAGTGAATACAAGAACACTGAAGCTTTCTTT. Protein sequence: CASSEYKNTEAFF. Full variable domain (missing parts from reference TRBV25-1 and TRBJ1-1): EADIYQTPRYLVIGTGKKITLECSQTMGHDKMYWYQQDPGMELHLIHYSYGVNSTEKGDLSSESTVSRIRTEHFPLTLESARPSHTSQYLCASSEYKNTEAFFGQGTRLTVV.

The chain uses TRBV5-1 and TRBJ2-1, with 9 bases identical to TRBD2. Germline CDR1 and CDR2: SGHRS and YFSETQ. The CDR3 is 22 amino acids. The V gene end was trimmed by 0 bases and the J gene end by 4 bases; junction bases not matched to a gene: 23. CDR3 amino acids: CASSLDRADREMFSGGYNEQFF. The CDR3 nucleotides are TGCGCCAGCAGCTTGGATAGGGCCGACAGGGAGATGTTTAGCGGGGGTTACAATGAGCAGTTCTTC.

The chain has TRBV11-3 and TRBJ2-1, with 9 bases matching TRBD1. The CDR3 covers 15 residues. V shed 0 bases and J 7 bases; nucleotides not matched to a gene: 4. CDR1 and CDR2 from the germline V gene are SGHNT and YENEEA. CDR3 DNA: TGTGCCAGCAGCTTAGAGGGGACAGGGTCAAATGAGCAGTTCTTC. It codes for CASSLEGTGSNEQFF.

The chain employs TRBV4-2 and TRBJ2-2; 9 positions agree with TRBD2. CDR1 is LGHNA and CDR2 is YNFKEQ in the germline V gene. V lost 4 bases, J lost 0 bases, and 3 bases stayed unmatched. This CDR3 comprises 16 residues. This chain's CDR3 is CASSRSGGSNTGELFF. The CDR3 bases are TGTGCCAGCAGCCGTAGCGGGGGATCGAACACCGGGGAGCTGTTTTTT.

The rearrangement uses TRBV7-2 and TRBJ2-2; 13 nucleotides align to TRBD2. V lost 4 bases to trimming and J lost 7 bases; unmatched junction nucleotides: 12. The CDR3 is 18 amino acids. Germline V gene lookup returns CDR1 SGHTA and CDR2 FQGNSA. Here the CDR3 reads CASSYRTSGGLRDGELFF. In DNA form, the CDR3 reads TGTGCCAGCAGCTACAGGACTAGCGGGGGCCTTAGGGACGGGGAGCTGTTTTTT.

V gene TRBV19 combines with J gene TRBJ1-1, with 7 nucleotides matching TRBD1. This CDR3 comprises 14 residues. Germline lookup yields CDR1 LNHDA and CDR2 SQIVND (reference sequence). The trim removed 10 bases at V and 0 bases at J, leaving 8 bases unmatched. In DNA form, the CDR3 reads TGTGCCACTAAGACAGGGAGAATGAACACTGAAGCTTTCTTT. Protein product: CATKTGRMNTEAFF.

In nucleotides, the CDR3 is TGTGCCAGCAGTGAAGGGTGGGCGGGGACCTTTCTTCTTACGCAGTATTTT. Its translation is CASSEGWAGTFLLTQYF. This chain uses TRBV2 with TRBJ2-3, with a weak D call TRBD2 (6 bases). This CDR3 comprises 17 residues. V lost 1 base, J lost 8 bases, and 22 bases lay in between. Germline V gives CDR1 SNHLY, CDR2 FYNNEI. The full variable domain, with the rest looked up from reference TRBV2 and TRBJ2-3, is EPEVTQTPSHQVTQMGQEVILRCVPISNHLYFYWYRQILGQKVEFLVSFYNNEISEKSEIFDDQFSVERPDGSNFTLKIRSTKLEDSAMYFCASSEGWAGTFLLTQYFGPGTRLTVL.

This chain joins TRBV9 and TRBJ2-7; the match to TRBD1 covers 8 bases. The CDR3 spans 15 residues. V trimming: 0 bases; J trimming: 2 bases; junction bases outside the gene matches: 4. Germline CDR1 reads SGDLS; CDR2 reads YYNGEE. CDR3 region: CASSVEGTGAYEQYF. CDR3 DNA sequence: TGTGCCAGCAGCGTAGAGGGGACAGGAGCCTACGAGCAGTACTTC.

J is TRBJ2-5 and V is TRBV4-1, with 11 bases fitting TRBD1. CDR3 length equals 14 residues. J was trimmed by 5 bases and V by 4 bases; bases with no gene match: 3. In germline, CDR1 is MGHRA, CDR2 YSYEKL. CDR3 in DNA: TGCGCCAGCAGCCTCGGACAGGGGGCTGAGACCCAGTACTTC. Translated, it gives CASSLGQGAETQYF.

This chain uses TRBV27 with TRBJ2-3; weak D call: TRBD1 (5 bases). Germline CDR1 MNHEY, CDR2 SMNVEV (reference sequence). The CDR3 sequence is 18 residues long. Trimming pared 2 bases from V and 5 bases from J, leaving 23 bases between. The chain's CDR3 is CASSLIGWQGPRGDTQYF. The CDR3 bases are TGTGCCAGCAGTTTAATAGGCTGGCAGGGCCCCCGTGGAGATACGCAGTATTTT.

CDR3 coding DNA: TGTGCCAGCAGCGTAGGAGGTTCCGCGAACACCGGGGAGCTGTTTTTT. Residues: CASSVGGSANTGELFF. The chain is built from TRBV9 and TRBJ2-2; D uncertain. Deletions cut 0 bases from V and 0 bases from J, with 9 bases between. This CDR3 spans 16 amino acids. Germline assignment: CDR1 SGDLS and CDR2 YYNGEE.

The chain links TRBV11-2 to TRBJ2-7; no firm D call. Trimming pared 1 base from V and 2 bases from J, leaving 6 bases between. In germline, CDR1 is SGHAT, CDR2 FQNNGV. This CDR3 contains 13 residues. For the CDR3, the DNA is TGTGCCAGCAGCTTAGGTGGGCCCTACGAGCAGTACTTC. Its translation is CASSLGGPYEQYF.

This clone was counted a few times. Other DNA sequences of this sample code for an identical CDR3. J is TRBJ2-7 and V is TRBV11-3; 7 bases are shared with TRBD1. The length of the CDR3 is 14 residues. CDR1 is SGHNT and CDR2 is YENEEA in the germline V gene. The ends lost 1 base at V and 2 bases at J; junction bases unmatched: 2. CDR3 coding DNA: TGTGCCAGCAGCTTAGGGCAGGGGGCCTACGAGCAGTACTTC. Its protein is CASSLGQGAYEQYF.

This chain connects TRBV6-5 to TRBJ1-4; D perhaps matches TRBD1 (6 bases). V was cut by 6 bases and J by 4 bases, with 12 bases left in between. In germline, CDR1 is MNHEY, CDR2 SVGAGI. The CDR3 runs to 14 residues. DNA of the CDR3: TGTGCCAGCAGCTCCGGACAGATTAATGAAAAACTGTTTTTT. It yields the protein CASSSGQINEKLFF.

J is TRBJ2-7 and V is TRBV4-2; 16 nucleotides match TRBD2. CDR3 size: 18 residues. The V segment lost 4 bases and the J segment 0 bases; nucleotides outside the gene matches: 6. The germline gives CDR1 LGHNA, CDR2 YNFKEQ. The CDR3: CASSLAGLAGGGSYEQYF. The CDR3 DNA reads TGTGCCAGCAGCCTAGCGGGACTAGCGGGGGGGGGCTCCTACGAGCAGTACTTC.

This clone was observed a few times. This chain uses TRBV6-1 with TRBJ2-7, with 8 bases that match TRBD1. This CDR3 has 16 amino acids. V lost 0 bases, J lost 1 base, and 5 bases stayed unmatched. The germline V gene encodes CDR1 MNHNS and CDR2 SASEGT. The CDR3 is CASSEATQGGSYEQYF. The CDR3 DNA reads TGTGCCAGCAGTGAAGCGACACAGGGGGGATCCTACGAGCAGTACTTC.

This clone was found once. This chain joins TRBV6-1 and TRBJ2-3, with 12 bases lining up with TRBD2. The CDR3 is 13 residues long. V shed 10 bases, J shed 3 bases, and the junction held 2 bases outside the gene matches. The germline gives CDR1 MNHNS, CDR2 SASEGT. CDR3 sequence: CAIGLAGTDTQYF. CDR3 nucleotides: TGTGCCATCGGACTAGCGGGGACAGATACGCAGTATTTT.

The chain recombines TRBV19 with TRBJ2-1; 9 bases fit TRBD2. The V gene end was trimmed by 3 bases and the J gene end by 5 bases; junction bases not matched to a gene: 5. CDR3 size: 15 residues. Germline V gene data show CDR1 as LNHDA and CDR2 as SQIVND (reference sequence). The CDR3 nucleotides are TGTGCCAGTAGTATGGCTAGCGGGGCGAACAATGAGCAGTTCTTC. This sequence encodes CASSMASGANNEQFF.

J is TRBJ2-3 and V is TRBV11-3; weak D call: TRBD1 (5 bases). CDR1 is SGHNT, CDR2 YENEEA, per germline. Trimming shortened V by 1 base and J by 1 base, and 6 bases separated the two germline ends. CDR3 length: 14 residues. This chain's CDR3 is CASSLVQGTDTQYF. The DNA for the CDR3 is TGTGCCAGCAGCTTAGTACAGGGCACAGATACGCAGTATTTT.

This clone was seen a handful of times. The V and J genes are TRBV6-5 and TRBJ1-2; TRBD1 aligns across 7 bases. The trim removed 0 bases at V and 8 bases at J, leaving 9 bases unmatched. CDR3 length: 15 residues. Germline V gene sequence: CDR1 MNHEY, CDR2 SVGAGI. CDR3 sequence: CASSYSLEGAQGYTF. In nucleotides, the CDR3 is TGTGCCAGCAGTTACTCCCTGGAGGGGGCGCAGGGCTACACCTTC.

This clone was recorded a few times. The V call is TRBV6-5, the J call TRBJ1-3, with D uncertain. In germline, CDR1 is MNHEY, CDR2 SVGAGI. This CDR3 contains 15 residues. Between the trimmed V and J ends, which lost 2 bases and 0 bases, there was a span of 8 bases. CDR3 sequence: CASSYEGSSGNTIYF. The CDR3 DNA sequence: TGTGCCAGCAGTTACGAAGGGAGCTCTGGAAACACCATATATTTT.

V is TRBV6-6 and J is TRBJ2-7; weak D call: TRBD2 (5 bases). Germline CDR1 is MNHNY and CDR2 is SVGAGI (reference sequence). The length of the CDR3 is 14 residues. Trimming cost V 0 bases and J 2 bases, with 8 bases left between them. The CDR3, as DNA: TGTGCCAGCAGTTACTCGAGGGAAACCTACGAGCAGTACTTC. The encoded protein is CASSYSRETYEQYF.

The chain recombines TRBV4-1 with TRBJ1-2; D is ambiguous. Between the trimmed V and J ends, which lost 0 bases and 4 bases, there was a span of 9 bases. The CDR3 sequence is 14 residues long. Per the germline V gene, CDR1 is MGHRA and CDR2 is YSYEKL. CDR3 nucleotide sequence: TGCGCCAGCAGCCAAGAACAGAGATTCTATGGCTACACCTTC. Encoded protein: CASSQEQRFYGYTF.

The genes are TRBV6-1 and TRBJ2-1; D is ambiguous. Trimming stripped 1 base from V and 2 bases from J, with 3 bases between. Germline values: CDR1 MNHNS, CDR2 SASEGT. The CDR3 contains 13 residues. CDR3 nucleotide sequence: TGTGCCAGCAGTGAAGTCACCTACAATGAGCAGTTCTTC. Its translation is CASSEVTYNEQFF.

This clone was counted a few times. The rearrangement links TRBV23-1 to TRBJ2-5, with 7 bases matching TRBD1. TRBV23-1 is an ORF for which the function is uncertain. The CDR3 covers 15 residues. With 3 bases clipped from V and 5 bases from J, the junction kept 9 bases outside the gene matches. Here the CDR3 reads CASSQPNTGDETQYF. CDR3 sequence (DNA): TGCGCCAGCAGTCAGCCTAACACAGGGGACGAGACCCAGTACTTC.

The V gene is TRBV19, the J gene TRBJ2-3; 9 bases line up with TRBD2. The CDR3 is made up of 16 amino acids. The germline V gene has CDR1 LNHDA and CDR2 SQIVND (reference sequence). With 5 bases clipped from V and 1 base from J, the junction kept 7 bases outside the gene matches. The DNA of the CDR3 is TGTGCCAGTAGTGTGGGACTAGCCCCAGGCACAGATACGCAGTATTTT. It encodes CASSVGLAPGTDTQYF.